This TCR beta chain was identified in a study of breast tumors, draining lymph nodes, adjacent tissues. Study conclusions and caveats: Tumor repertoires ranked between lymph nodes and nontumor tissue in diversity, with V and J gene preferences. Tumor T cell lymph node origin was a supported hypothesis, not proven. Compared with basal-like, luminal-like tumors shared significantly more repertoire with nontumor tissue.

TCRdb independently ran MiXCR on the multiplex PCR reads; one entry per CDR3 protein. Among tens of thousands of distinct CDR3 sequences listed, approximately 28% were seen once. CDR3 length equals 14 residues. V lost 0 bases to trimming and J lost 5 bases; unmatched junction nucleotides: 3. Germline V gene data show CDR1 as SGHDT and CDR2 as YYEEEE. The table lists this clonotype with many counts. Its specificity is not known. Breast cancer patients provided tissue from their axillary draining lymph nodes. The sequenced sample consisted of axillary lymph node tissue. The chain uses TRBV5-6 and TRBJ2-5, with TRBD1 matching 8 bases. The origin of this receptor is a female donor with breast cancer. Some clones in this sample may be carry-over from other donors' samples. DNA for the CDR3: TGTGCCAGCAGCTTGGTGGACAGGGCCGAGACCCAGTACTTC. Translated, it gives CASSLVDRAETQYF. The variable domain in full, completed from reference TRBV5-6 and TRBJ2-5, reads DAGVTQSPTHLIKTRGQQVTLRCSPKSGHDTVSWYQQALGQGPQFIFQYYEEEERQRGNFPDRFSGHQFPNYSSELNVNALLLGDSALYLCASSLVDRAETQYFGPGTRLLVL.